The 5 T cell receptor beta chains listed next were all sequenced from one sample in a study of blood T cell repertoires in COVID-19. The protocol was immunoSEQ multiplex PCR, while the TCRdb copy is restricted to in-frame clones and leaves out a portion. The sample yields about 210,000 clones, roughly 85% seen once. Material for sequencing was peripheral blood. The receptors originated from a woman aged 40 to 50 with active or convalescent COVID-19.

The chain links TRBV24-1 to TRBJ1-5; the match to TRBD1 covers 9 bases. This CDR3 has 14 residues. The germline V gene has CDR1 KGHDR and CDR2 SFDVKD. V dropped 5 bases and J dropped 7; count of bases not matched to a gene: 5. CDR3: CATSGTGASQPQHF. Here the CDR3 DNA reads TGTGCCACCAGTGGGACAGGGGCGTCCCAGCCCCAGCATTTT.

The CDR3 DNA reads TGTGCCAGCAGCCATTGGGACAGGGGAGAGAACACTGAAGCTTTCTTT. Its protein is CASSHWDRGENTEAFF. This sequence joins TRBV3-1 (or the pseudogene TRBV3-2) and TRBJ1-1; the match to TRBD1 covers 10 bases. Germline V gene sequence: CDR1 LGHDT, CDR2 YNNKEL (reference sequence). Trimming removed 3 bases from V and 1 base from J; junction bases left unmatched: 5. This CDR3 spans 16 amino acids.

The chain links TRBV3-1 (or the pseudogene TRBV3-2) to TRBJ2-2; D is possibly TRBD2 (6 bases). Germline V CDR1 and CDR2: LGHDT, YNNKEL (reference sequence). V was clipped by 8 bases and J by 2 bases, with 18 bases between them. The CDR3 length is 16 residues. CDR3 nucleotides: TGTGCCAGCGAACGGGGGTGGGGCTCCAACACCGGGGAGCTGTTTTTT. Its protein product is CASERGWGSNTGELFF.

The chain combines TRBV5-4 with TRBJ2-7; D gene ambiguous. The V end lost 0 bases, the J end lost 2 bases, and 6 bases lay between the germline ends. CDR1 is SGHNT and CDR2 is YYREEE in the germline V gene (reference sequence). The CDR3 covers 13 residues. The CDR3 is CASSLAKTYEQYF. CDR3 sequence (DNA): TGTGCCAGCAGCTTGGCTAAAACCTACGAGCAGTACTTC.

This chain joins TRBV7-3 and TRBJ2-7, with a tentative D call TRBD2 (6 bases). The V end was cut by 5 bases, the J end by 3 bases, with 17 bases between. CDR1 is SGHTA, CDR2 FQGTGA, per germline. The CDR3 spans 15 residues. The CDR3 here is CASSPAGGAHYEQYF. CDR3 DNA sequence: TGTGCCAGCAGCCCCGCGGGCGGGGCCCACTACGAGCAGTACTTC.